Presented here are 3 T cell receptor beta chains from one specimen sequenced in a study of OX40 agonist ivuxolimab in advanced cancers. Assay: immunoSEQ multiplex PCR; the TCRdb copy retains only in-frame clones and omits some. The table lists approximately 77,000 clones, 85% to 95% of them singletons. The input for sequencing was CD4+ or CD8+ T cells sorted from blood, taken in a trial of the OX40 agonist ivuxolimab. These receptors were taken from an adult with an advanced solid tumor such as melanoma, head and neck, liver or kidney cancer.

In nucleotides, the CDR3 is TGTGCCAGAAGCTTGCTCAGGGGGACGAGCTATGGCTACACCTTC. Amino acid sequence: CARSLLRGTSYGYTF. This sequence joins TRBV5-3 and TRBJ1-2; 7 bases fit TRBD1. TRBV5-3 is given ORF status, its function remaining uncertain. V shed 1 base and J 4 bases; nucleotides not matched to a gene: 7. The CDR3 totals 15 residues.

The genes are TRBV27 and TRBJ1-4; D perhaps matches TRBD1 (5 bases). From germline, CDR1 is MNHEY and CDR2 SMNVEV (reference sequence). Trimming stripped 6 bases from V and 8 bases from J, with 19 bases between. This CDR3 contains 15 residues. Here the CDR3 DNA reads TGTGCCAGCAGCCCATCGCTAGGGCGGGGGGAAAAACTGTTTTTT. This encodes CASSPSLGRGEKLFF.

This chain joins TRBV27 and TRBJ1-2; TRBD1 is a possible D gene (5 bases). Germline V gene sequence: CDR1 MNHEY, CDR2 SMNVEV (reference sequence). The CDR3 is 15 residues long. V was clipped by 5 bases and J by 4 bases, with 17 bases between them. The CDR3 region is CASSTTSTVLYGYTF. In DNA, the CDR3 is TGTGCCAGCAGTACTACCTCGACAGTTCTCTATGGCTACACCTTC.